This TCR beta chain was captured in a study of blood T cell repertoires in COVID-19. For the study at large: Samples of COVID-19 (acute and convalescent) were obtained from the United States, Italy and Spain. Sources were T cells, B-cell-depleted T cells, or PBMCs; the material itself was cDNA or gDNA.

The length of the CDR3 is 18 residues. The junction had 7 bases not matched to a gene; V was cut back by 6 bases and J by 1 base. The germline CDR1 and CDR2 sequences are SGHTA and FQGTGA. In the authors' workflow: For nucleated cells, counts were estimated from reference gene primer amplification. TCRdb's table, derived via immunoSEQ multiplex PCR, lists solely in-frame clones and lacks some. V, J and clone size were drawn from that table, and D and trimming were deduced from the DNA. This sample has about 160,000 clones; more than 80% occur once, and the top ten carry over 10%. The receptor was derived from a man aged 18 to 29 with COVID-19, enrolled during active disease. The sample comprised peripheral blood. The rearrangement uses TRBV7-3 and TRBJ2-2, with TRBD2 matching over 14 bases. The CDR3 DNA follows: TGTGCCAGCAGGGGACTAGCGGGAGAGTTGGGGAACACCGGGGAGCTGTTTTTT. Protein product: CASRGLAGELGNTGELFF.